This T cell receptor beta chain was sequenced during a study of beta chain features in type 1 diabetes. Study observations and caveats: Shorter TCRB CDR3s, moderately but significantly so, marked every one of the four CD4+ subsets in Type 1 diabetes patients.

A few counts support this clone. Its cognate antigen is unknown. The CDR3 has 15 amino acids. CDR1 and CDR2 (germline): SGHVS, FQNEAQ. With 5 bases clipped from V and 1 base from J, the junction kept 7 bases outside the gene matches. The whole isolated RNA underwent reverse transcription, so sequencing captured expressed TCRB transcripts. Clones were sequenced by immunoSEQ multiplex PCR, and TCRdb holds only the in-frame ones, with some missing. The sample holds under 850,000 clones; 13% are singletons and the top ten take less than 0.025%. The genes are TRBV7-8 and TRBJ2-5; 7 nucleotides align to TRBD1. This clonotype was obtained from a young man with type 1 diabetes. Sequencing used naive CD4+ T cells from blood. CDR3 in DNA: TGTGCCAGCAGCGGAGATGGACAGGCCCAAGAGACCCAGTACTTC. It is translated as CASSGDGQAQETQYF.